Listed below are T cell receptor beta chains from one sample, sequenced in a study of blood T cell repertoires in COVID-19. Sequencing used immunoSEQ multiplex PCR; TCRdb keeps in-frame clones, though not all of them. Among 80,000 or so clones listed, roughly 87% were seen once. The sequenced sample was peripheral blood. These receptors all stem from an elderly man with acute or convalescent COVID-19. CDR3s include the opening cysteine and the closing phenylalanine or tryptophan. The order of the fields is J gene, clone size, V gene, D gene, CDR3 protein, CDR3 DNA. A D gene is named only where the DNA matches it firmly. Expanded clones are given a class, and other clones once, few, many or no size at all.

TRBJ2-7 . TRBV9 . CASSVESGVGPGSGTYEQYF TGTGCCAGCAGCGTAGAGTCAGGGGTGGGCCCAGGGTCGGGTACCTACGAGCAGTACTTC
TRBJ2-1 . TRBV3-1/TRBV3-2 . CASSQSTPNEQFF TGTGCCAGCAGCCAAAGTACTCCTAATGAGCAGTTCTTC
TRBJ2-7 . TRBV5-1 . CASSLGPETFSYEQYF TGCGCCAGCAGCTTGGGGCCAGAGACATTCTCCTACGAGCAGTACTTC
TRBJ2-5 . TRBV19 . CASSRQDQETQYF TGTGCCAGTAGTAGGCAGGACCAAGAGACCCAGTACTTC
TRBJ1-1 . TRBV19 TRBD1 CASSIRQGAGYTEAFF TGTGCCAGTAGTATCCGACAGGGGGCGGGGTACACTGAAGCTTTCTTT
TRBJ2-7 . TRBV7-9 . CASSSFYEQYF TGTGCCAGCAGCTCGTTCTACGAGCAGTACTTC
TRBJ2-1 . TRBV9 TRBD1 CASSVVDRTHEQFF TGTGCCAGCAGCGTAGTGGACAGGACACATGAGCAGTTCTTC
TRBJ2-1 once TRBV11-2 . CASSLMAGTGVSYNEQFF TGTGCCAGCAGCTTAATGGCCGGGACGGGGGTCTCCTACAATGAGCAGTTCTTC
TRBJ1-2 few TRBV19 TRBD1 CASSTQQGGYGYTF TGTGCCAGTAGTACACAACAGGGGGGCTATGGCTACACCTTC
TRBJ1-3 . TRBV18 . CASYPGTTGGNTIYF TGTGCCAGCTACCCAGGGACTACGGGCGGAAACACCATATATTTT
TRBJ1-3 . TRBV5-1 TRBD1 CASSLSGQGFRGNTIYF TGCGCCAGCAGCCTCTCCGGACAGGGCTTTCGAGGAAACACCATATATTTT
TRBJ1-1 . TRBV7-2 TRBD1 CASSPFGMIQGGKTEAFF TGTGCCAGCAGCCCTTTTGGGATGATACAGGGGGGAAAAACTGAAGCTTTCTTT
TRBJ1-4 . TRBV19 TRBD1 CASSDRGVYEKLFF TGTGCCAGTAGTGACAGGGGAGTTTATGAAAAACTGTTTTTT
TRBJ1-5 few TRBV18 TRBD1 CASSWDSSNQPQHF TGTGCCAGCTCATGGGACAGCAGCAATCAGCCCCAGCATTTT
TRBJ1-4 . TRBV5-1 . CASSVGTTADEKLFF TGCGCCAGCAGCGTCGGGACAACGGCGGATGAAAAACTGTTTTTT
TRBJ1-1 . TRBV19 . CASSIGLRQRDFSQLTEAFF TGTGCCAGTAGTATTGGCTTAAGACAGAGGGACTTCTCGCAGCTCACTGAAGCTTTCTTT
TRBJ1-5 . TRBV7-6 . CASSLGGSSNQPQHF TGTGCCAGCAGCTTAGGAGGGTCTAGCAATCAGCCCCAGCATTTT
TRBJ1-2 . TRBV30 . CAWSYRAGYTF TGTGCCTGGAGTTACAGGGCTGGCTACACCTTC
TRBJ2-2 . TRBV6-5 . CASRSTVGGELFF TGTGCCAGCAGGTCGACAGTCGGCGGGGAGCTGTTTTTT